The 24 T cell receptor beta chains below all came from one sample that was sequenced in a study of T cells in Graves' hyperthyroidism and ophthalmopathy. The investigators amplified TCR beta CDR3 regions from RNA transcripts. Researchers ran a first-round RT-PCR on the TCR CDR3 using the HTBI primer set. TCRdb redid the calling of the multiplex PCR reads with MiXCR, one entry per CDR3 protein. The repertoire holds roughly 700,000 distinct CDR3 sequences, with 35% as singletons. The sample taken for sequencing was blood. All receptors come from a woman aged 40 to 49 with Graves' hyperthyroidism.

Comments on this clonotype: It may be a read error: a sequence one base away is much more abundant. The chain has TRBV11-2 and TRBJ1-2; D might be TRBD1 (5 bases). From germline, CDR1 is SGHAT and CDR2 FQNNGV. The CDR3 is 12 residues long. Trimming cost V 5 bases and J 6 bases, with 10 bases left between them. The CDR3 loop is CASSRDFNGYTF. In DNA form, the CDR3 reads TGTGCCAGCAGCCGGGACTTCAATGGCTACACCTTC.

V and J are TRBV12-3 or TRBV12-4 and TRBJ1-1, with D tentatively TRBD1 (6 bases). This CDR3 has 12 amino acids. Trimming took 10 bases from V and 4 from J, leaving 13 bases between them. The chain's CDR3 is CAILGGGTEAFF. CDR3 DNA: TGTGCCATCCTAGGGGGTGGCACTGAAGCTTTCTTT.

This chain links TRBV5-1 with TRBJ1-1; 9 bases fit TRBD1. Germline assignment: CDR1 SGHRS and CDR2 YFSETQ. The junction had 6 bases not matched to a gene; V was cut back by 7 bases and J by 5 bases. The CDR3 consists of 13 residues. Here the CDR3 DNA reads TGCGCCAGCGGAAGACAGGGGGGGACTGAAGCTTTCTTT. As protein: CASGRQGGTEAFF. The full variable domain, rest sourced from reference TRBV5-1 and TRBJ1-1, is KAGVTQTPRYLIKTRGQQVTLSCSPISGHRSVSWYQQTPGQGLQFLFEYFSETQRNKGNFPGRFSGRQFSNSRSEMNVSTLELGDSALYLCASGRQGGTEAFFGQGTRLTVV.

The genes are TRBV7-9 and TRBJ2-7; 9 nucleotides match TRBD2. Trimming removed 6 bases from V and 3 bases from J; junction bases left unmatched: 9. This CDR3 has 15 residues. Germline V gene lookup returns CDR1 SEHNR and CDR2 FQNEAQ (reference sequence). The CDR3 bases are TGTGCCAGCAGTTCTTCCGGGACTAGCTTCTACGAGCAGTACTTC. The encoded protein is CASSSSGTSFYEQYF.

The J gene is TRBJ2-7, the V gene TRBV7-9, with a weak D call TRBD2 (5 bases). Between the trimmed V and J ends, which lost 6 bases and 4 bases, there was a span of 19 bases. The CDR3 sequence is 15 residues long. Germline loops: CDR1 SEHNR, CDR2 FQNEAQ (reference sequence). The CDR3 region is CASSYGRSVEYEQYF. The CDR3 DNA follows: TGTGCCAGCAGTTATGGGAGATCCGTCGAATACGAGCAGTACTTC.

The DNA of the CDR3 is TGTGCCAGCAGCGTAGGTGACAGGGGAGGGAGGACAGATACGCAGTATTTT. Its protein is CASSVGDRGGRTDTQYF. The V gene is TRBV9, the J gene TRBJ2-3; a weak D match, TRBD1 (8 bases). The CDR3 covers 17 residues. With 0 bases removed from V and 3 bases from J, the gap between germline ends came to 17 bases. Germline-derived CDR1 and CDR2 are SGDLS and YYNGEE.

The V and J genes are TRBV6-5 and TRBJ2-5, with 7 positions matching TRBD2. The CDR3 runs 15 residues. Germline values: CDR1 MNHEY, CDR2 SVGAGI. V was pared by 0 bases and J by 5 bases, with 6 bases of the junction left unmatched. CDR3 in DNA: TGTGCCAGCAGTTACTCGTTAGCGGGTCGGGAGACCCAGTACTTC. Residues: CASSYSLAGRETQYF.

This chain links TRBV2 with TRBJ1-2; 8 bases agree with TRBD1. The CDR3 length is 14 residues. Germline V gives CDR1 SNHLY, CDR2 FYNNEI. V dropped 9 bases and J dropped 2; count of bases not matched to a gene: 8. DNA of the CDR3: TGTGCCAGTCTTAGGACAGGGCCGAACTATGGCTACACCTTC. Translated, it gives CASLRTGPNYGYTF.

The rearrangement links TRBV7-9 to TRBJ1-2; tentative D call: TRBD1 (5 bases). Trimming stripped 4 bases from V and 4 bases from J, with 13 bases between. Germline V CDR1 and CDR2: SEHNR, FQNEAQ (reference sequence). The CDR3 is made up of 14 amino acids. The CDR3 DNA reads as TGTGCCAGCAGCTACGAGGGACGCATCTATGGCTACACCTTC. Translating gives CASSYEGRIYGYTF.

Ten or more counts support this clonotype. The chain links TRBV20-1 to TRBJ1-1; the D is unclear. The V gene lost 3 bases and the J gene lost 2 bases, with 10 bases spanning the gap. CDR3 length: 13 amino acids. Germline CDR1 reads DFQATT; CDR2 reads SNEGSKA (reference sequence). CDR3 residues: CSASEDGNTEAFF. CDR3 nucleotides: TGCAGTGCTAGCGAGGACGGAAACACTGAAGCTTTCTTT.

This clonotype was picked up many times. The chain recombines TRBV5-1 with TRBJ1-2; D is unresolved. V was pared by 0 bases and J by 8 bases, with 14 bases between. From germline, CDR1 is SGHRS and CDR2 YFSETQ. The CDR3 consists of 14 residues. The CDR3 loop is CASSLGRREGGYTF. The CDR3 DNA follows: TGCGCCAGCAGCTTGGGGCGAAGAGAAGGGGGCTACACCTTC.

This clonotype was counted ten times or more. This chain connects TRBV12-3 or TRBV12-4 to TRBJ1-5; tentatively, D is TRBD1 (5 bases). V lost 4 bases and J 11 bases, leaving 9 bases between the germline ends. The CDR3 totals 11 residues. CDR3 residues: CASSSRDSQHF. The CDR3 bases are TGTGCCAGCAGTTCCCGGGACTCCCAGCATTTT.

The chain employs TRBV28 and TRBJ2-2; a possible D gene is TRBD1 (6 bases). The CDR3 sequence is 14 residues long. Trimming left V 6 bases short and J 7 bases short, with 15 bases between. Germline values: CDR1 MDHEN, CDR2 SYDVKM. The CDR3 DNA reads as TGTGCCAGCAGAGCAGGGGTGTACGTCGGGGAGCTGTTTTTT. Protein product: CASRAGVYVGELFF.

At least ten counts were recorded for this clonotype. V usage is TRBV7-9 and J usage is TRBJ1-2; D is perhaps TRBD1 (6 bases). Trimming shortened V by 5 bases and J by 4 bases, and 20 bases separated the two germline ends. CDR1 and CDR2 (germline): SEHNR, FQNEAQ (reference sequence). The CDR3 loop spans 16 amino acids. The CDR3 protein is CASSPTGGRGSYGYTF. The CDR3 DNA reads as TGTGCCAGCAGCCCCACCGGTGGGAGGGGGAGCTATGGCTACACCTTC.

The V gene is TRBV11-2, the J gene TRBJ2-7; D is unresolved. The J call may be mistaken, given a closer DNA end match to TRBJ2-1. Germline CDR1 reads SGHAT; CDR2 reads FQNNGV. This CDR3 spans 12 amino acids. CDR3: CASSPNSNEQFF. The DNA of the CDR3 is TGTGCCAGCAGCCCAAACAGCAATGAGCAGTTCTTC.

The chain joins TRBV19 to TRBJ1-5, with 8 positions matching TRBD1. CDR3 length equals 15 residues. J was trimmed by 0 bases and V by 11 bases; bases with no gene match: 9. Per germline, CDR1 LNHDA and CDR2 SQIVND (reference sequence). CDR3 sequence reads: CAVGRQGNSNQPQHF. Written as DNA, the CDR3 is TGTGCCGTAGGAAGACAGGGGAATAGCAATCAGCCCCAGCATTTT.

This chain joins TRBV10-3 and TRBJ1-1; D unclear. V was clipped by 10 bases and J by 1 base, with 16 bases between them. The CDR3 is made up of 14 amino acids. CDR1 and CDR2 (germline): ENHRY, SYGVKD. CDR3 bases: TGTGCCAGCAGCATACAAGCAAGGAACACTGAAGCTTTCTTT. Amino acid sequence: CASSIQARNTEAFF.

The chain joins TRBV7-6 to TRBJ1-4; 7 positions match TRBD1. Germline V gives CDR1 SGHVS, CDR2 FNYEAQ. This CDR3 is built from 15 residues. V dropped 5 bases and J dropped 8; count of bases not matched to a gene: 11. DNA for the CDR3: TGTGCCAGCAGCCTCACAGGGGCTTGGGACGAAAAACTGTTTTTT. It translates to CASSLTGAWDEKLFF.

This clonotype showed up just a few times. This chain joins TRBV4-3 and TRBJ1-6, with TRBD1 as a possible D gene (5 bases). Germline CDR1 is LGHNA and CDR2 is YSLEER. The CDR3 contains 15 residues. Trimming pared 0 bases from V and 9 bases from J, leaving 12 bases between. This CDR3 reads CASSQDLSGGSPLHF. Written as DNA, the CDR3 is TGCGCCAGCAGCCAAGATCTTAGTGGGGGTTCACCCCTCCACTTT.

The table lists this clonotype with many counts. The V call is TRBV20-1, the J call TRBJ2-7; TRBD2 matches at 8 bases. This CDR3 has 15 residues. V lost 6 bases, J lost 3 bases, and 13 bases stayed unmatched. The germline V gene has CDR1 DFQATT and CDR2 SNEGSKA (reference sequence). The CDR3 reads CSAPKVASGYYEQYF. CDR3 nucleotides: TGCAGTGCGCCGAAGGTGGCTAGCGGGTACTACGAGCAGTACTTC.

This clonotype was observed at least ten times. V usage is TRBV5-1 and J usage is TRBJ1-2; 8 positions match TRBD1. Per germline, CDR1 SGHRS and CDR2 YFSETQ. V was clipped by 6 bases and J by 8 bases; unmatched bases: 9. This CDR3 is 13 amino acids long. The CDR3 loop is CASTGQGIEGYTF. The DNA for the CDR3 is TGCGCCAGCACCGGACAGGGTATTGAGGGCTACACCTTC.

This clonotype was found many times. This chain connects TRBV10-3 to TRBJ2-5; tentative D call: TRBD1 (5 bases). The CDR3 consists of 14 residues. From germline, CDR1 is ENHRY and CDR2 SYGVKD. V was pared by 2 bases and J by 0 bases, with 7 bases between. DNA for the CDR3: TGTGCCATCAGTGAGGGACAAAACCAAGAGACCCAGTACTTC. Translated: CAISEGQNQETQYF.

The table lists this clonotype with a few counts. The CDR3 region has the DNA TGTGCCAGCAGTTTTAAGACTGGCGGGGAGACCCAGTACTTC. It is translated as CASSFKTGGETQYF. The gene calls are TRBV2 and TRBJ2-5, with D tentatively TRBD2 (5 bases). V was cut by 5 bases and J by 5 bases, with 15 bases left in between. This CDR3 has 14 amino acids. Germline V CDR1 and CDR2: SNHLY, FYNNEI.

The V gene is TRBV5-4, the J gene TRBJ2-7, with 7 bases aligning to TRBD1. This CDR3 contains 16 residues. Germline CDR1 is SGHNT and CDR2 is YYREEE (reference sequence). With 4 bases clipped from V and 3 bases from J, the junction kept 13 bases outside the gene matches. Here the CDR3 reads CASSVERGRPGYEQYF. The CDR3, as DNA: TGTGCCAGCAGCGTGGAGAGGGGGCGCCCCGGCTACGAGCAGTACTTC.